In its sample, the clone carrying this T cell receptor (beta chain) was seen many times. The antigen remains unidentified. CDR3 size: 14 residues. Trimming cost V 4 bases and J 0 bases, with 9 bases left between them. Clinical symptoms, serum thyroxine, TRAb, thyroid ultrasound and orbital computed tomography established diagnosis. The source material, RNA transcripts, was used to amplify TCR beta CDR3 regions. An initial round of RT-PCR targeting the TCR CDR3 relied on the HTBI primer set. A single record per CDR3 protein comes from TCRdb applying MiXCR to the multiplex PCR reads. The sample has hundreds of thousands of distinct CDR3 sequences, about a fifth seen once; the top ten hold about 3.5%. The data were obtained in a study of T cells in Graves' hyperthyroidism and ophthalmopathy. Broader study findings: The model made its ophthalmopathy prediction, and onset followed a median about 5.9 months later.

The sequenced sample consisted of blood. This TCR came from a young woman with Graves' hyperthyroidism. The J gene is TRBJ1-1, the V gene TRBV12-3 or TRBV12-4; the D gene is possibly TRBD1 (5 bases). The CDR3 DNA follows: TGTGCCAGCAGTTCGAACAGGTTGAACACTGAAGCTTTCTTT. This translates into CASSSNRLNTEAFF.